This entry lists 25 T cell receptor beta chains sequenced from one sample in a study of early T cells in non-severe SARS-CoV-2 infection (dated by TCRdb to the early 2020s). The method behind the library was 5' RACE. Sequenced on a NextSeq 500. TCRdb ran its own pipeline on the public reads, namely fastp trimming at Q25 and MiXCR clone calling, and kept in-frame beta chains. Identical CDR3 proteins give one entry, which carries the most common genes and DNA. Here the sample has roughly 26,000 distinct CDR3 sequences; more than 4.5% occur a single time. The ten largest clones capture 4% of the sample. The specimen was whole blood. These receptors were obtained from an adult who was a healthcare worker with PCR-confirmed SARS-CoV-2 infection or an uninfected control (not recorded which).

This clonotype was seen many times. At one end, the junction sequence differs from germline, possibly due to a read error. V and J are TRBV2 and TRBJ2-2, with 8 bases matching TRBD1. CDR3 size: 13 residues. CDR1 and CDR2 (germline): SNHLY, FYNNEI. CDR3 in amino acids: CASCQGAGGELVF. CDR3 DNA: TGTGCCAGCTGCCAGGGGGCTGGCGGGGAGCTGGTTTTT.

The chain is built from TRBV9 and TRBJ2-1, with D perhaps matching TRBD1 or TRBD2 (7 bases each). This CDR3 region has 15 residues. In germline, CDR1 is SGDLS, CDR2 YYNGEE. Trimming left V 0 bases short and J 4 bases short, with 11 bases between. CDR3: CASSVDRGGYNEQFF. The CDR3 nucleotides are TGTGCCAGCAGCGTAGACAGGGGAGGGTACAATGAGCAGTTCTTC.

The sample holds many counts of this clonotype. The rearrangement joins TRBV6-1 to TRBJ2-3, with 10 positions matching TRBD2. Germline assignment: CDR1 MNHNS and CDR2 SASEGT. This CDR3 is 13 amino acids long. V lost 6 bases to trimming and J lost 4 bases; unmatched junction nucleotides: 1. In DNA form, the CDR3 reads TGTGCCAGCAGCCTAGCGGGGGCAGATACGCAGTATTTT. Its translation: CASSLAGADTQYF.

This clonotype has at least ten counts. The V gene is TRBV20-1, the J gene TRBJ1-4; D is undetermined. Germline CDR1 DFQATT, CDR2 SNEGSKA (reference sequence). The CDR3 is 15 residues long. Trimming shortened V by 3 bases and J by 8 bases, and 19 bases separated the two germline ends. The CDR3 is CSASLSDEQQEKLFF. The DNA of the CDR3 is TGCAGTGCTAGTTTATCGGACGAACAGCAAGAAAAACTGTTTTTT.

This clonotype is medium-sized within its sample. This chain connects TRBV12-5 to TRBJ2-5; tentative D call: TRBD1 (5 bases). Germline-derived CDR1 and CDR2 are LGHNT and FRNRAP. The CDR3 has 13 amino acids. The V and J ends lost 3 bases and 4 bases respectively, with 9 bases between them. The CDR3 reads CASGLGVPETQYF. CDR3 sequence (DNA): TGTGCTAGTGGTTTAGGGGTTCCAGAGACCCAGTACTTC.

This clonotype was seen repeatedly, ten times or more. The chain is built from TRBV6-6 and TRBJ2-7; D ambiguous. The V end was cut by 0 bases, the J end by 7 bases, with 7 bases between. The germline gives CDR1 MNHNY, CDR2 SVGAGI (reference sequence). CDR3 length: 12 amino acids. CDR3 sequence: CASSYSDVEQYF. The CDR3 DNA reads TGTGCCAGCAGTTACTCTGACGTGGAGCAGTACTTC.

This clonotype has only a few counts. The rearrangement links TRBV12-3 or TRBV12-4 to TRBJ2-5; TRBD1 matches 8 bases. V lost 5 bases, J lost 5 bases, and 13 bases stayed unmatched. This CDR3 region has 16 residues. This CDR3 is CASSPDRGVGRETQYF. The CDR3 bases are TGTGCCAGCAGTCCCGACAGGGGTGTCGGGCGCGAGACCCAGTACTTC.

This clonotype was counted ten times or more. The V call is TRBV4-2, the J call TRBJ2-3; 9 bases line up with TRBD2. The germline V gene has CDR1 LGHNA and CDR2 YNFKEQ. The CDR3 extends over 13 amino acids. V lost 5 bases and J lost 6; bases outside the gene matches: 3. The DNA for the CDR3 is TGTGCCAGCAGCTCTACTAGCGGGGATACGCAGTATTTT. This encodes CASSSTSGDTQYF.

This clonotype was detected ten times or more. V is TRBV7-9 and J is TRBJ1-1; D unresolved. Deletions cut 5 bases from V and 4 bases from J, with 20 bases between. The CDR3 is made up of 16 amino acids. Germline V gives CDR1 SEHNR, CDR2 FQNEAQ (reference sequence). CDR3 bases: TGTGCCAGCAGCCCGCCCCGGAGTTTTGCGGGCACTGAAGCTTTCTTT. Its protein is CASSPPRSFAGTEAFF.

This clonotype was seen a handful of times. The gene calls are TRBV12-2 and TRBJ1-1; TRBD1, the D gene given by the table, was not confirmed from the DNA. TRBV12-2 is described as a pseudogene. The CDR3 runs 15 residues. CDR3 loop: CASRFIKTRDTEAFF. Written as DNA, the CDR3 is TGTGCAAGTCGCTTTATTAAGACCAGGGACACTGAAGCTTTCTTT.

The V gene is TRBV7-9, the J gene TRBJ1-2; a possible D gene is TRBD1 (6 bases). The V and J ends lost 5 bases and 2 bases respectively, with 15 bases between them. The CDR3 loop spans 15 amino acids. In germline, CDR1 is SEHNR, CDR2 FQNEAQ (reference sequence). For the CDR3, the DNA is TGTGCCAGCAGCAGAACCGGGACACCCAACTATGGCTACACCTTC. Translated: CASSRTGTPNYGYTF.

This clonotype was seen only a few times. This rearrangement joins TRBV2 to TRBJ1-6; TRBD1 matches at 8 bases. Trimming cost V 4 bases and J 8 bases; bases outside gene matches: 1. CDR1 is SNHLY, CDR2 FYNNEI, per germline. The CDR3 runs to 13 residues. The CDR3 loop is CASSATGDSPLHF. Here the CDR3 DNA reads TGTGCCAGCAGTGCGACAGGGGATTCACCCCTCCACTTT.

This clonotype has a count of ten or more. The V and J genes are TRBV12-3 or TRBV12-4 and TRBJ1-1; 7 bases are shared with TRBD1. With 6 bases clipped from V and 2 bases from J, the junction kept 6 bases outside the gene matches. This CDR3 has 14 amino acids. The CDR3 coding sequence is TGTGCCAGCAGGCCTACAGGGGCAAACACTGAAGCTTTCTTT. Amino acids: CASRPTGANTEAFF.

At least ten counts were recorded for this clonotype. The rearrangement links TRBV7-8 to TRBJ2-1, with D unclear. The V gene lost 2 bases and the J gene lost 2 bases, with 10 bases spanning the gap. This CDR3 spans 15 amino acids. CDR1 is SGHVS and CDR2 is FQNEAQ in the germline V gene. This CDR3 reads CASSLRGWAYNEQFF. The CDR3 DNA reads as TGTGCCAGCAGCTTACGTGGGTGGGCCTACAATGAGCAGTTCTTC.

This clonotype was recorded at least ten times. This chain uses TRBV7-2 with TRBJ1-1; D not certain. V lost 2 bases and J lost 5, with 15 bases in between. The CDR3 spans 15 residues. Germline V lookup: CDR1 SGHTA, CDR2 FQGNSA. CDR3 sequence: CASSLSPAGGTEAFF. The DNA for the CDR3 is TGTGCCAGCAGCTTATCCCCTGCTGGAGGAACTGAAGCTTTCTTT.

Many counts were recorded for this clonotype. CDR3 region: CSVGVREGLDTQYF. CDR3 in DNA: TGCAGCGTTGGAGTCCGGGAGGGTTTGGATACGCAGTATTTT. V and J are TRBV29-1 and TRBJ2-3; 8 positions agree with TRBD2. V shed 4 bases and J 6 bases; nucleotides not matched to a gene: 9. This CDR3 has 14 residues. Germline CDR1 SQVTM, CDR2 ANQGSEA.

This clonotype was detected many times. The chain combines TRBV7-9 with TRBJ1-6; D may be TRBD1 (6 bases). CDR3 length equals 14 residues. V was shortened by 1 base and J by 10 bases, with 11 bases between the two germline ends. Germline values: CDR1 SEHNR, CDR2 FQNEAQ (reference sequence). The CDR3 spells CASSLVRQGSPLHF. The CDR3 coding sequence is TGTGCCAGCAGCTTAGTACGGCAGGGGTCACCCCTCCACTTT. Together with reference TRBV7-9 and TRBJ1-6, the CDR3 gives the full variable domain: DTGVSQNPRHKITKRGQNVTFRCDPISEHNRLYWYRQTLGQGPEFLTYFQNEAQLEKSRLLSDRFSAERPKGSFSTLEIQRTEQGDSAMYLCASSLVRQGSPLHFGNGTRLTVT.

In this sample, this clonotype turned up many times. The genes are TRBV29-1 and TRBJ1-1; TRBD1 might be the D (5 bases). Germline V lookup: CDR1 SQVTM, CDR2 ANQGSEA. V shed 0 bases and J shed 7 bases, with 9 bases lying between them. This CDR3 spans 12 amino acids. CDR3 DNA sequence: TGCAGCGTTGAAGAGGGGCGAATTGAAGCTTTCTTT. Translated: CSVEEGRIEAFF.

The table lists this clonotype with many counts. V usage is TRBV6-6 and J usage is TRBJ2-7; TRBD2 matches 12 bases. V shed 2 bases, J shed 5 bases, and the junction held 7 bases outside the gene matches. Germline V gene data show CDR1 as MNHNY and CDR2 as SVGAGI (reference sequence). The CDR3 has 16 amino acids. CDR3 amino acids: CASSYTTSGGLNEQYF. The CDR3 region has the DNA TGTGCCAGCAGTTACACCACTAGCGGGGGGCTAAACGAGCAGTACTTC.

This clonotype was observed at least ten times. The rearrangement uses TRBV3-2 and TRBJ2-7. TRBV3-2 is a pseudogene. This CDR3 contains 16 residues. For the CDR3, the DNA is TGTGCCAGCAGCCAAGATCGAAACGGTGGCCCCTACGAGCAGTACTTC. It specifies CASSQDRNGGPYEQYF.

This clonotype was seen ten or more times. The chain has TRBV12-3 or TRBV12-4 and TRBJ1-5; 12 bases fit TRBD1. Trimming at V came to 6 bases and at J to 5 bases, leaving 5 bases not matched to a gene. The CDR3 sequence is 15 residues long. For the CDR3, the DNA is TGTGCCAGCAGGGGGGACAGGGGGCTCGATCAGCCCCAGCATTTT. Residues: CASRGDRGLDQPQHF.

This clonotype came up many times. The rearrangement joins TRBV29-1 to TRBJ1-1, with TRBD1 matching over 12 bases. Germline V lookup: CDR1 SQVTM, CDR2 ANQGSEA. Trimming cost V 4 bases and J 6 bases; bases outside gene matches: 6. The CDR3 consists of 14 residues. The CDR3 DNA follows: TGCAGCGTTGTGGGGGGACAGGGGGCCGCTGAAGCTTTCTTT. Protein: CSVVGGQGAAEAFF.

Ten or more counts support this clonotype. V usage is TRBV5-1 and J usage is TRBJ1-1, with D maybe TRBD1 (6 bases). The germline V and J ends were trimmed by 0 bases and 8 bases, with 17 bases remaining between them. CDR1 and CDR2 (germline): SGHRS, YFSETQ. The CDR3 totals 15 residues. The CDR3 DNA is TGCGCCAGCAGCTTGGAAAGAGCGGGGGCCGGAGAAGCTTTCTTT. Amino acid sequence: CASSLERAGAGEAFF.

This clonotype has ten or more counts. This chain links TRBV15 with TRBJ2-7, with a possible D match to TRBD1 (6 bases). Trimming left V 6 bases short and J 4 bases short, with 13 bases between. The CDR3 loop spans 13 amino acids. CDR1 and CDR2 (germline): LNHNV, YYDKDF (reference sequence). The CDR3 region has the DNA TGTGCCACCAGTTGGGACACGGGTTACGAGCAGTACTTC. Translation: CATSWDTGYEQYF. Supplemented by reference TRBV15 and TRBJ2-7, the full variable domain reads DAMVIQNPRYQVTQFGKPVTLSCSQTLNHNVMYWYQQKSSQAPKLLFHYYDKDFNNEADTPDNFQSRRPNTSFCFLDIRSPGLGDTAMYLCATSWDTGYEQYFGPGTRLTVT.

The chain couples TRBV18 to TRBJ2-7; D ambiguous. Germline V gene sequence: CDR1 KGHSH, CDR2 LQKENI. Trimming removed 3 bases at V and 5 bases at J, with 8 bases between. CDR3 length equals 12 residues. The CDR3, as DNA: TGTGCCAGCTCACCCGGACCGAACGAGCAGTACTTC. Protein: CASSPGPNEQYF.